This passage covers 22 T cell receptor beta chains from one sample sequenced in a study of shared clonotypes between healthy human individuals. Produced via immunoSEQ multiplex PCR; TCRdb's table is partial and in-frame only. The table records fewer than 1 million clones, approximately 96% of them present only once. The naive CD8 fraction comprised CD45RO-negative cells positively selected for CCR7 and excluded terminally differentiated effector memory CD45RA+ cells. The material sequenced was naive CD8+ T cells sorted from blood. All receptors come from a man in his thirties or forties in good health.

The rearrangement joins TRBV29-1 to TRBJ1-2, with D possibly TRBD1 on 5 matching bases. Trimming took off 3 bases at V and 4 bases at J, with 18 bases between the two ends. CDR3 length: 15 residues. Germline CDR1 SQVTM, CDR2 ANQGSEA. CDR3 in DNA: TGCAGCGTTGAGGGCGCGCGGGGGTGGCTCTATGGCTACACCTTC. This sequence encodes CSVEGARGWLYGYTF.

This clone was counted a single time. This chain uses TRBV2 with TRBJ2-2, with D hard to call. The CDR3 is 14 amino acids. V gave up 8 bases and J gave up 3 bases, with 13 bases separating them. The germline V gene has CDR1 SNHLY and CDR2 FYNNEI. Here the CDR3 reads CASGSLNYTGELFF. The CDR3 DNA reads as TGTGCCAGCGGTTCACTTAACTACACCGGGGAGCTGTTTTTT.

The rearrangement links TRBV19 to TRBJ2-1; 7 bases align to TRBD1. Germline V CDR1 and CDR2: LNHDA, SQIVND (reference sequence). The CDR3 loop spans 15 amino acids. V lost 3 bases to trimming and J lost 3 bases; unmatched junction nucleotides: 5. Written as DNA, the CDR3 is TGTGCCAGTAGTATCCCCACAGGGGTCTACAATGAGCAGTTCTTC. Translating gives CASSIPTGVYNEQFF.

The V call is TRBV29-1, the J call TRBJ1-2; tentative D call: TRBD1 (5 bases). V was cut by 4 bases and J by 8 bases, with 17 bases left in between. This CDR3 region has 13 residues. The germline gives CDR1 SQVTM, CDR2 ANQGSEA. The CDR3 nucleotides are TGCAGCGTTGTTTCGACAGACTATGGAGGCTACACCTTC. Residues: CSVVSTDYGGYTF.

V is TRBV9 and J is TRBJ2-3; 8 bases agree with TRBD1. The CDR3 has 16 amino acids. The germline V gene has CDR1 SGDLS and CDR2 YYNGEE. With V trimmed by 4 bases and J by 9 bases, 16 bases remained unmatched. The CDR3 DNA follows: TGTGCCAGCAGCACCGAGTCAGGGGGCGCGGTAAGGACGCAGTATTTT. Protein product: CASSTESGGAVRTQYF.

The sample holds one count of this clone. This chain connects TRBV5-6 to TRBJ2-7, with D tentatively TRBD1 (6 bases). Trimming took 3 bases from V and 7 from J, leaving 20 bases between them. This CDR3 is built from 15 residues. Germline V gene lookup returns CDR1 SGHDT and CDR2 YYEEEE. The CDR3, as DNA: TGTGCCAGCAGCTGGGGCGACAGGCCTGGAGAGGAGCAGTACTTC. Translating gives CASSWGDRPGEEQYF.

The rearrangement joins TRBV27 to TRBJ2-5; 10 bases are shared with TRBD1. CDR3 length: 15 residues. Trimming at V came to 4 bases and at J to 3 bases, leaving 5 bases not matched to a gene. The germline gives CDR1 MNHEY, CDR2 SMNVEV (reference sequence). Here the CDR3 DNA reads TGTGCCAGCAGTTCTCGGACAGGGGGTGAAGAGACCCAGTACTTC. It specifies CASSSRTGGEETQYF.

V is TRBV19 and J is TRBJ2-5; possible D gene TRBD1, 5 bases. The CDR3 has 15 residues. From germline, CDR1 is LNHDA and CDR2 SQIVND (reference sequence). The V end was cut by 3 bases, the J end by 4 bases, with 15 bases between. In DNA, the CDR3 is TGTGCCAGTAGTATTGTGGCGACAGAAGTAGAGACCCAGTACTTC. Translated: CASSIVATEVETQYF.

This clone appeared a single time. The gene calls are TRBV7-6 and TRBJ2-2; perhaps D is TRBD1 or TRBD2 (6 bases each). This CDR3 contains 16 residues. Deletions cut 1 base from V and 4 bases from J, with 13 bases between. Germline V gene lookup returns CDR1 SGHVS and CDR2 FNYEAQ. The CDR3 DNA reads as TGTGCCAGCAGCTTAGTCGGGGGCGACGGCACCGGGGAGCTGTTTTTT. Translated, it gives CASSLVGGDGTGELFF.

The chain couples TRBV7-9 to TRBJ1-1; D ambiguous. Trimming removed 4 bases from V and 8 bases from J, with 17 bases in between. The CDR3 length is 14 residues. The germline V gene encodes CDR1 SEHNR and CDR2 FQNEAQ (reference sequence). In DNA, the CDR3 is TGTGCCAGCAGCTCCCGGGCCATCCCCGGGGAAGCTTTCTTT. Its translation is CASSSRAIPGEAFF. Based on the CDR3 plus reference TRBV7-9 and TRBJ1-1, the full variable domain is DTGVSQNPRHKITKRGQNVTFRCDPISEHNRLYWYRQTLGQGPEFLTYFQNEAQLEKSRLLSDRFSAERPKGSFSTLEIQRTEQGDSAMYLCASSSRAIPGEAFFGQGTRLTVV.

The rearrangement links TRBV13 to TRBJ2-3, with D perhaps TRBD2 (6 bases). CDR1 and CDR2 from the germline V gene are PRHDT and FYEKMQ (reference sequence). Between the trimmed V and J ends, which lost 0 bases and 2 bases, there was a span of 12 bases. The CDR3 is 16 amino acids. The chain's CDR3 is CASSLGDGGTTDTQYF. The CDR3 DNA reads as TGTGCCAGCAGCTTAGGGGACGGAGGGACCACAGATACGCAGTATTTT.

The chain links TRBV10-3 to TRBJ2-2, with 10 nucleotides matching TRBD1. Per germline, CDR1 ENHRY and CDR2 SYGVKD. The V gene end was trimmed by 5 bases and the J gene end by 4 bases; junction bases not matched to a gene: 7. This CDR3 is built from 16 residues. Written as DNA, the CDR3 is TGTGCCATCAGTTCACCGACAGGGGGCTTCACCGGGGAGCTGTTTTTT. Translation gives CAISSPTGGFTGELFF.

The gene calls are TRBV11-2 and TRBJ1-2, with D perhaps TRBD1 (6 bases). Germline loops: CDR1 SGHAT, CDR2 FQNNGV. The germline V and J ends were trimmed by 0 bases and 0 bases, with 11 bases remaining between them. The CDR3 consists of 16 residues. The CDR3 here is CASSLETGLPNYGYTF. The DNA of the CDR3 is TGTGCCAGCAGCTTAGAGACAGGCCTTCCTAACTATGGCTACACCTTC.

V gene TRBV14 combines with J gene TRBJ2-3; D unresolved. Germline CDR1 SGHDN, CDR2 FVKESK. V was shortened by 2 bases and J by 5 bases, with 14 bases between the two germline ends. The CDR3 is made up of 15 amino acids. The CDR3 DNA sequence: TGTGCCAGCAGCCAAAAGGACCCTTGGTTAGATACGCAGTATTTT. It translates to CASSQKDPWLDTQYF.

V gene TRBV5-1 combines with J gene TRBJ2-5, with no clear D. Germline V gene lookup returns CDR1 SGHRS and CDR2 YFSETQ. The V end lost 4 bases, the J end lost 5 bases, and 18 bases lay between the germline ends. This CDR3 is 15 amino acids long. CDR3 amino acids: CASSPSLVRRETQYF. The CDR3 DNA reads TGCGCCAGCAGCCCCTCGCTAGTTCGGCGCGAGACCCAGTACTTC. The full variable domain, completed using reference TRBV5-1 and TRBJ2-5, is KAGVTQTPRYLIKTRGQQVTLSCSPISGHRSVSWYQQTPGQGLQFLFEYFSETQRNKGNFPGRFSGRQFSNSRSEMNVSTLELGDSALYLCASSPSLVRRETQYFGPGTRLLVL.

The V gene is TRBV7-2, the J gene TRBJ2-5; D remains unclear. Germline V gene sequence: CDR1 SGHTA, CDR2 FQGNSA. The CDR3 totals 15 residues. V lost 2 bases to trimming and J lost 2 bases, with 12 bases between them. In DNA form, the CDR3 reads TGTGCCAGCAGCTTAAGCGCCTATCAACAAGAGACCCAGTACTTC. It encodes CASSLSAYQQETQYF.

The chain is built from TRBV6-1 and TRBJ2-3, with TRBD2 as a possible D gene (5 bases). The CDR3 covers 17 residues. The germline V gene encodes CDR1 MNHNS and CDR2 SASEGT. The V end lost 2 bases, the J end lost 2 bases, and 17 bases lay between the germline ends. CDR3 region: CASSEYSRLTYTDTQYF. CDR3 nucleotides: TGTGCCAGCAGTGAATACAGCCGACTAACCTACACAGATACGCAGTATTTT.

CDR3 sequence reads: CASMGTSGFLEQYF. The CDR3 region has the DNA TGTGCCAGCATGGGAACTAGCGGATTCCTGGAGCAGTACTTC. V usage is TRBV7-9 and J usage is TRBJ2-7, with 8 nucleotides matching TRBD2. The V segment lost 7 bases and the J segment 7 bases; nucleotides outside the gene matches: 12. The CDR3 length is 14 residues. The V gene's germline CDR1 is SEHNR and CDR2 FQNEAQ (reference sequence).

The chain couples TRBV7-2 to TRBJ2-7; D gene unclear. V lost 5 bases and J lost 4, with 12 bases in between. Germline lookup yields CDR1 SGHTA and CDR2 FQGNSA. The CDR3 consists of 13 residues. The DNA for the CDR3 is TGTGCCAGCAGCCCAGTGAATAGGTACGAGCAGTACTTC. Translation: CASSPVNRYEQYF.

J is TRBJ1-1 and V is TRBV9; TRBD1 matches 8 bases. The trim removed 0 bases at V and 4 bases at J, leaving 14 bases unmatched. The germline V gene encodes CDR1 SGDLS and CDR2 YYNGEE. There are 18 residues in the CDR3. The CDR3 coding sequence is TGTGCCAGCAGCGTAGAGGGGACAGGCCTGGGTCTTAGCACTGAAGCTTTCTTT. Its translation: CASSVEGTGLGLSTEAFF.

Note on this clone: Other nucleotide sequences from this sample produce the same CDR3. The rearrangement joins TRBV27 to TRBJ2-7, with D possibly TRBD2 on 6 matching bases. CDR3 length: 12 amino acids. Germline CDR1 is MNHEY and CDR2 is SMNVEV (reference sequence). V was trimmed by 6 bases and J by 0 bases, leaving 6 bases between them. CDR3 amino acids: CASSGSSYEQYF. As DNA, the CDR3 is TGTGCCAGCAGCGGGAGCTCCTACGAGCAGTACTTC.

The chain is built from TRBV14 and TRBJ2-7; 12 positions agree with TRBD2. V dropped 1 base and J dropped 2; count of bases not matched to a gene: 0. The CDR3 totals 15 residues. CDR1 is SGHDN, CDR2 FVKESK, per germline. CDR3 region: CASSQGTSGTYEQYF. The CDR3 DNA reads TGTGCCAGCAGCCAAGGGACTAGCGGGACCTACGAGCAGTACTTC.